This is a list of T cell receptor beta chains from one sample in a study of blood T cells in healthy people across ages. TCRdb redid the calling of the 5' RACE reads with MiXCR, one entry per CDR3 protein. In the table there are about 1.7 million distinct CDR3 sequences, 25% to 30% of which are singletons. The sample comprised blood. The receptors here all came from a woman in her 30s in good health. CDR3s include the opening cysteine and the closing phenylalanine or tryptophan. Fields, in order: CDR3 length, D gene, J gene, V gene, clone size, CDR3 protein, CDR3 DNA. A D gene is named only where the DNA matches it firmly. Clone size appears in some rows only: once, few, many, or a class for an expanded clone.

>17|.|TRBJ1-6|TRBV4-1|few
CASSQDPEAGSASPLHF
TGCGCCAGCAGCCAAGATCCCGAGGCGGGTTCAGCTTCACCCCTCCACTTT
>19|TRBD2|TRBJ2-2|TRBV20-1|.
CSATPVMGLAGLNTGELFF
TGCAGTGCCACCCCCGTCATGGGACTAGCGGGCTTGAACACCGGGGAGCTGTTTTTT
>13|.|TRBJ2-1|TRBV20-1|many
CSAMKTAYNEQFF
TGCAGTGCTATGAAGACAGCTTACAATGAGCAGTTCTTC
>14|.|TRBJ2-7|TRBV5-1|.
CASSLEGSGIEQYF
TGCGCCAGCAGCTTGGAGGGTTCAGGGATCGAGCAGTACTTC
>13|TRBD1|TRBJ2-1|TRBV29-1|few
CSIQGTGRHEQFF
TGCAGCATCCAAGGGACAGGGAGGCATGAGCAGTTCTTC
>15|.|TRBJ2-6|TRBV27|few
CASSRSSSGANVLTF
TGTGCCAGCAGCCGTAGTTCCTCTGGGGCCAACGTCCTGACTTTC
>14|.|TRBJ2-5|TRBV18|.
CASSSKTPQETQYF
TGTGCCAGCTCATCGAAGACCCCTCAAGAGACCCAGTACTTC
>12|.|TRBJ2-1|TRBV13|.
CASSFGPSEQFF
TGTGCCAGCAGCTTCGGTCCTTCCGAGCAGTTCTTC
>14|.|TRBJ1-2|TRBV7-9|.
CASSVRGSNYGYTF
TGTGCCAGCAGCGTCCGGGGTTCTAACTATGGCTACACCTTC
>15|.|TRBJ2-4|TRBV21-1|.
CASSSWEGGKETQCF
TGTGCCAGCAGCTCCTGGGAGGGGGGAAAGGAGACCCAGTGCTTC
>14|.|TRBJ1-1|TRBV29-1|.
CSVGSGGANTEAFF
TGCAGCGTGGGGTCCGGGGGGGCGAACACTGAAGCTTTCTTT
>16|TRBD1|TRBJ2-1|TRBV20-1|once
CSAITQGRRSYNEQFF
TGCAGTGCCATCACACAGGGGCGGAGGTCCTACAATGAGCAGTTCTTC
>16|TRBD2|TRBJ2-1|TRBV5-1|once
CASEELAGGHYNEQFF
TGCGCCAGCGAGGAACTAGCGGGGGGTCACTACAATGAGCAGTTCTTC
>15|.|TRBJ2-7|TRBV10-3|.
CAISETAQQTYEQYF
TGTGCCATCAGTGAGACGGCCCAACAGACCTACGAGCAGTACTTC
>14|.|TRBJ2-7|TRBV10-3|few
CAISEFEAVGEQYF
TGTGCCATCAGTGAGTTTGAGGCAGTGGGGGAGCAGTACTTC
>12|.|TRBJ2-7|TRBV29-1|many
CSVGGQVYEQYF
TGCAGCGTTGGGGGTCAGGTCTACGAGCAGTACTTC
>13|.|TRBJ1-5|TRBV21-1|.
CASSKLDYQPQHF
TGTGCCAGCAGCAAACTGGATTATCAGCCCCAGCATTTT
>19|TRBD2|TRBJ2-3|TRBV28|.
CASMFLSVRVAGGTDTQYF
TGTGCCAGCATGTTTTTGAGTGTGCGGGTTGCGGGGGGTACAGATACGCAGTATTTT
>20|TRBD2|TRBJ2-7|TRBV13|few
CASSFGPPLALAGDTYEQYF
TGTGCCAGCAGCTTCGGTCCCCCGTTGGCACTAGCGGGGGATACCTACGAGCAGTACTTC
>15|TRBD2|TRBJ2-5|TRBV25-1|.
CVSSEVRTSPQTQYF
TGTGTCAGCAGTGAGGTCAGGACTAGCCCACAGACCCAGTACTTC
>15|TRBD1|TRBJ2-1|TRBV7-2|many
CASSPDRGGYNEQFF
TGTGCCAGCAGCCCCGACAGGGGGGGATACAATGAGCAGTTCTTC
>19|.|TRBJ1-4|TRBV7-9|.
CASSQTRSQVVASNEKLFF
TGTGCCAGCAGCCAGACAAGGAGTCAGGTGGTTGCGTCTAATGAAAAACTGTTTTTT
>17|TRBD2|TRBJ2-3|TRBV20-1|.
CSAREENSGRATDTQYF
TGCAGTGCTAGAGAGGAAAATAGCGGGAGGGCCACAGATACGCAGTATTTT
>14|TRBD1|TRBJ1-2|TRBV27|few
CATSDRGYNYGYTF
TGTGCCACTTCGGACAGGGGCTATAACTATGGCTACACCTTC
>17|.|TRBJ2-5|TRBV7-6|many
CASSLVRAGLGQETQYF
TGTGCCAGCAGCTTAGTTAGGGCGGGACTTGGGCAAGAGACCCAGTACTTC
>16|.|TRBJ2-5|TRBV5-1|many
CASSPRQAASQETQYF
TGCGCCAGCAGCCCCAGACAGGCGGCAAGCCAAGAGACCCAGTACTTC
>12|.|TRBJ1-1|TRBV6-5|few
CASVKGNTEAFF
TGTGCCAGCGTGAAGGGAAACACTGAAGCTTTCTTT
>15|.|TRBJ2-7|TRBV28|.
CASSLHSGQGYEQYF
TGTGCCAGCAGTTTACATTCGGGTCAGGGCTACGAGCAGTACTTC
>14|.|TRBJ2-7|TRBV5-1|.
CASSSTAGTYEQYF
TGCGCCAGCAGCTCCACAGCGGGTACCTACGAGCAGTACTTC
>17|TRBD1|TRBJ1-2|TRBV4-3|.
CASSQVPGQVDNYGYTF
TGCGCCAGCAGCCAAGTCCCGGGACAGGTGGATAACTATGGCTACACCTTC
>17|.|TRBJ1-2|TRBV12-3/TRBV12-4|few
CASSLGARTAANYGYTF
TGTGCCAGCAGTTTAGGGGCCCGGACAGCAGCTAACTATGGCTACACCTTC
>16|.|TRBJ2-1|TRBV9|.
CASSVAGGGRYNEQFF
TGTGCCAGCAGCGTAGCTGGTGGGGGACGGTACAATGAGCAGTTCTTC
>15|TRBD2|TRBJ2-7|TRBV7-2|many
CASSPGGLAYYEQYF
TGTGCCAGCAGCCCCGGTGGACTAGCTTACTACGAGCAGTACTTC
>14|TRBD2|TRBJ2-1|TRBV20-1|.
CSARETSGKSEQFF
TGCAGTGCTAGAGAGACTAGCGGGAAGTCTGAGCAGTTCTTC
>15|TRBD2|TRBJ2-1|TRBV12-5|few
CASGLTSGSLNEQFF
TGTGCTAGTGGGCTGACTAGCGGGAGTCTCAATGAGCAGTTCTTC
>13|.|TRBJ1-2|TRBV27|.
CASSPPGRVGYTF
TGTGCCAGCAGTCCGCCCGGACGGGTGGGCTACACCTTC
>13|.|TRBJ1-4|TRBV12-3/TRBV12-4|.
CASSAQFEEKLFF
TGTGCCAGCAGTGCGCAATTTGAAGAAAAACTGTTTTTT
>15|.|TRBJ2-2|TRBV6-5|few
CASRTARGNTGELFF
TGTGCCAGCAGGACCGCCCGAGGAAACACCGGGGAGCTGTTTTTT
>13|.|TRBJ2-3|TRBV5-1|few
CASRGGPTDTQYF
TGCGCCAGCAGGGGGGGACCCACAGATACGCAGTATTTT
>18|TRBD2|TRBJ2-7|TRBV12-3/TRBV12-4|.
CTGTTGTNGSLSSYEQYF
TGTACCGGCACCACCGGGACTAACGGGAGCCTTAGCTCCTACGAGCAGTACTTC
>17|TRBD1|TRBJ1-2|TRBV5-1|few
CASSQWTGMGANSGYTF
TGCGCCAGCAGCCAGTGGACAGGGATGGGGGCCAACTCTGGCTACACCTTC
>15|.|TRBJ1-4|TRBV5-1|.
CASSDPRQGNEKLFF
TGCGCCAGCAGCGATCCCCGGCAGGGTAATGAAAAACTGTTTTTT